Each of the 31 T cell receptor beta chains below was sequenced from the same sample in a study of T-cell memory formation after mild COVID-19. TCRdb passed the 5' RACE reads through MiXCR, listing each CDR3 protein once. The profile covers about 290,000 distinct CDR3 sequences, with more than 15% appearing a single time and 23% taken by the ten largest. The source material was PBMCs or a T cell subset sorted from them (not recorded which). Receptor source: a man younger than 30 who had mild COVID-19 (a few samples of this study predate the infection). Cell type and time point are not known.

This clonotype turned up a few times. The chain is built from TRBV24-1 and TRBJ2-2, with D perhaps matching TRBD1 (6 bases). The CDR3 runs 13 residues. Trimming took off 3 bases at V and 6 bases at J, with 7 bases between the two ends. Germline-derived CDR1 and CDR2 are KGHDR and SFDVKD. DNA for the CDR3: TGTGCCACCAGTGATCCAGGGGCCGGGGAGCTGTTTTTT. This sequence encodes CATSDPGAGELFF.

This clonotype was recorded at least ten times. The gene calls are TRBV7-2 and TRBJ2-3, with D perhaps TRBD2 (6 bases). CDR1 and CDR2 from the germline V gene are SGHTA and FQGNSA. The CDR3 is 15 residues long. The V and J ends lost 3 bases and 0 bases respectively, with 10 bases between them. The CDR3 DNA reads TGTGCCAGCAGCTTGCGGGGCCCCAGCACAGATACGCAGTATTTT. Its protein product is CASSLRGPSTDTQYF.

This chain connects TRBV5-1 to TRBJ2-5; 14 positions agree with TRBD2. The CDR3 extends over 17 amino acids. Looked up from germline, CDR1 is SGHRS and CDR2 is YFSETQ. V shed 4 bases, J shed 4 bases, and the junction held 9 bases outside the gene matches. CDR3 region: CASSHGTSGGDPETQYF. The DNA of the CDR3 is TGCGCCAGCAGCCATGGGACTAGCGGGGGAGATCCAGAGACCCAGTACTTC.

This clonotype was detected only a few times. The chain's CDR3 is CASSDHLGALSYTGELFF. The CDR3 nucleotides are TGTGCCAGCAGCGATCATTTAGGGGCGTTATCATACACCGGGGAGCTGTTTTTT. J is TRBJ2-2 and V is TRBV7-2; weak D call: TRBD1 (5 bases). Germline V lookup: CDR1 SGHTA, CDR2 FQGNSA. V was shortened by 5 bases and J by 3 bases, with 22 bases between the two germline ends. This CDR3 contains 18 residues.

CDR3 in amino acids: CASSPRVANEKLFF. CDR3 nucleotides: TGTGCCAGCAGTCCAAGGGTCGCTAATGAAAAACTGTTTTTT. The chain uses TRBV6-5 and TRBJ1-4; no definite D call. Germline values: CDR1 MNHEY, CDR2 SVGAGI. Between the trimmed V and J ends, which lost 5 bases and 3 bases, there was a span of 10 bases. The CDR3 loop spans 14 amino acids.

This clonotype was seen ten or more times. In DNA form, the CDR3 reads TGTGCCACCAGTGATCAGGACCGCGAGCAGTTCTTC. The encoded protein is CATSDQDREQFF. The rearrangement joins TRBV24-1 to TRBJ2-1, with D uncertain. Between the trimmed V and J ends, which lost 3 bases and 10 bases, there was a span of 9 bases. CDR1 KGHDR and CDR2 SFDVKD come from the germline V gene. CDR3 length: 12 amino acids.

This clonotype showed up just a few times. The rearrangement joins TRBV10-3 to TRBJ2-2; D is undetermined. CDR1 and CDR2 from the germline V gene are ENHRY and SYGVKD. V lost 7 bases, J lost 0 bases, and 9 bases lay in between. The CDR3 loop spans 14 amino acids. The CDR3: CAIKGIPNTGELFF. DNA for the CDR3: TGTGCCATCAAGGGCATACCGAACACCGGGGAGCTGTTTTTT.

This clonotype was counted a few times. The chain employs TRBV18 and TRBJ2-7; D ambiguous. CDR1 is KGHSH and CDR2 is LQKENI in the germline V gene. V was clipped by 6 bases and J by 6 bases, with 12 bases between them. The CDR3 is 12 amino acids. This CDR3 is CASSGSRSEQYF. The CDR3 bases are TGTGCCAGCTCTGGATCGCGGTCCGAGCAGTACTTC. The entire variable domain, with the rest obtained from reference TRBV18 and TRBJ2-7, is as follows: NAGVMQNPRHLVRRRGQEARLRCSPMKGHSHVYWYRQLPEEGLKFMVYLQKENIIDESGMPKERFSAEFPKEGPSILRIQQVVRGDSAAYFCASSGSRSEQYFGPGTRLTVT.

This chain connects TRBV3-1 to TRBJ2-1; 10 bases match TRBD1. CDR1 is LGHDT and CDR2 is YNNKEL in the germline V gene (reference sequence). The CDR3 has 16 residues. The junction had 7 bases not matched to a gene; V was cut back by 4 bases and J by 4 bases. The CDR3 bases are TGTGCCAGCAGCCCCCCGACAGGGGGCCTGTACAATGAGCAGTTCTTC. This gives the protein CASSPPTGGLYNEQFF.

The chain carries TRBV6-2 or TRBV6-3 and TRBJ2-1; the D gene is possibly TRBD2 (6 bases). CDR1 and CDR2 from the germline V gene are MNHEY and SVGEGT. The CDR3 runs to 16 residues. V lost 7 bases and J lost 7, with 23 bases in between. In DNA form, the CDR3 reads TGTGCCAGCAACCAACCGGGACTCCCATTTAGGAATGAGCAGTTCTTC. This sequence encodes CASNQPGLPFRNEQFF.

The CDR3 nucleotides are TGTGCCACCAGCACCTCGGACAGGGGGTACAATGAGCAGTTCTTC. Residues: CATSTSDRGYNEQFF. The genes are TRBV15 and TRBJ2-1; TRBD1 aligns across 10 bases. Per the germline V gene, CDR1 is LNHNV and CDR2 is YYDKDF (reference sequence). Germline trimming cut 4 bases from V and 4 bases from J; bases unmatched to any gene: 4. This CDR3 has 15 amino acids.

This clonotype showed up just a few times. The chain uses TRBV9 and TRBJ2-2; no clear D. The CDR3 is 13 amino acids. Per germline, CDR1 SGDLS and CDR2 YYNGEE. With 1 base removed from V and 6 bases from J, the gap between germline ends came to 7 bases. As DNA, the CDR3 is TGTGCCAGCAGCGTATTTGGCGCCGGGGAGCTGTTTTTT. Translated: CASSVFGAGELFF.

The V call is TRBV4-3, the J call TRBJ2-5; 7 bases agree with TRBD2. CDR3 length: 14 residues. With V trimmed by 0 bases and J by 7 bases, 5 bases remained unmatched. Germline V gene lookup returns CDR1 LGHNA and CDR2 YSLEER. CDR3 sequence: CASSQEDAGVTQYF. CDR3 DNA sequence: TGCGCCAGCAGCCAAGAGGACGCGGGGGTGACCCAGTACTTC.

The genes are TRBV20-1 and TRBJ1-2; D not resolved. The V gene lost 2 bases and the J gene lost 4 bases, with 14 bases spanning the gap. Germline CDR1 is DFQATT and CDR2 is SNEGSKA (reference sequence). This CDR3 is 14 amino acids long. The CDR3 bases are TGCAGTGCTAGAAGCGTGAAGGGTAGCTATGGCTACACCTTC. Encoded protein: CSARSVKGSYGYTF.

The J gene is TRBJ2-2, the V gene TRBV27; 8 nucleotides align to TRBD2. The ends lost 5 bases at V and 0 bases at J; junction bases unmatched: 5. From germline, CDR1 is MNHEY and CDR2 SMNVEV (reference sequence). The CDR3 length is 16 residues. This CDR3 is CASSAFSGANTGELFF. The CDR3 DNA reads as TGTGCCAGCAGTGCCTTTAGCGGGGCGAACACCGGGGAGCTGTTTTTT.

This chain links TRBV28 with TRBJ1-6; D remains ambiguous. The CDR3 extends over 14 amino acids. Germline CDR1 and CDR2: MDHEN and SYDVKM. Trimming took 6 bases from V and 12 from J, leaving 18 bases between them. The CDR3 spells CASSTTAIGKPLHF. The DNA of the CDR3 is TGTGCCAGCAGCACTACAGCGATCGGGAAACCCCTCCACTTT.

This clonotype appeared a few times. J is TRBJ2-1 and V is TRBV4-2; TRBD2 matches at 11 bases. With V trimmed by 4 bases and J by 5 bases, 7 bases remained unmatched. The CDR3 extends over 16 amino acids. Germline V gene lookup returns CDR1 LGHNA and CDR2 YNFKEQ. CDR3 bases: TGTGCCAGCAGCCCTACTAGCGGGGGACCCGACAATGAGCAGTTCTTC. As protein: CASSPTSGGPDNEQFF.

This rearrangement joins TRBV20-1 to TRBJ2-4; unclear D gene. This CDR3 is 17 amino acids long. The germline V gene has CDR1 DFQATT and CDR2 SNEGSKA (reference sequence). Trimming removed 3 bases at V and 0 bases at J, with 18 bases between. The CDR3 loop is CSARSVRQAIAKNIQYF. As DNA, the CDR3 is TGCAGTGCTAGGTCTGTACGGCAGGCAATAGCCAAAAACATTCAGTACTTC.

CDR3 region: CSARPDGPSGNTIYF. The CDR3 nucleotides are TGCAGTGCTAGACCTGACGGACCTTCTGGAAACACCATATATTTT. The gene calls are TRBV20-1 and TRBJ1-3, with no clear D. Trimming pared 2 bases from V and 1 base from J, leaving 12 bases between. This CDR3 has 15 residues. Germline loops: CDR1 DFQATT, CDR2 SNEGSKA (reference sequence).

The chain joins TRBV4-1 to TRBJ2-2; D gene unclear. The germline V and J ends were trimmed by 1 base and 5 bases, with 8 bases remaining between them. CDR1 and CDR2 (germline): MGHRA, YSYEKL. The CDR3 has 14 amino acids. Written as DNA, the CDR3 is TGCGCCAGCAGCCAAGTAGACCGAACCGGGGAGCTGTTTTTT. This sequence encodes CASSQVDRTGELFF.

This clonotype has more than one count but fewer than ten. The CDR3 loop is CASSSSGFSSYNEQFF. The CDR3 bases are TGTGCCAGCAGCTCTAGCGGATTTAGCTCCTACAATGAGCAGTTCTTC. The gene calls are TRBV7-9 and TRBJ2-1, with 7 bases fitting TRBD2. The V and J ends lost 4 bases and 0 bases, in that order; junction bases with no gene match: 6. Germline V gives CDR1 SEHNR, CDR2 FQNEAQ (reference sequence). CDR3 length equals 16 residues.

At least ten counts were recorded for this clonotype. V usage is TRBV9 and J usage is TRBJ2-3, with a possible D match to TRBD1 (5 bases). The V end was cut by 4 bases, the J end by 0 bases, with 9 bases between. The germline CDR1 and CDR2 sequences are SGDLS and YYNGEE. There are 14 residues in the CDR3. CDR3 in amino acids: CASSLRQSTDTQYF. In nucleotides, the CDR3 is TGTGCCAGCAGCCTACGACAGAGCACAGATACGCAGTATTTT.

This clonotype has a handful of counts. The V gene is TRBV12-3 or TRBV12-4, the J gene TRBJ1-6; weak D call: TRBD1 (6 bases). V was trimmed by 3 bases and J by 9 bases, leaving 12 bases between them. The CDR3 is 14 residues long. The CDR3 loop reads CASSFTGMGSPLHF. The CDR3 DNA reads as TGTGCCAGCAGTTTCACAGGGATGGGTTCACCCCTCCACTTT.

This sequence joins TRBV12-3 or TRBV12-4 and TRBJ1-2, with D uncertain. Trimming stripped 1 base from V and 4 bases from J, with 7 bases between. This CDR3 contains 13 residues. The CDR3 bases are TGTGCCAGCAGTTTAGGGCAGCCCTATGGCTACACCTTC. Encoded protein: CASSLGQPYGYTF.

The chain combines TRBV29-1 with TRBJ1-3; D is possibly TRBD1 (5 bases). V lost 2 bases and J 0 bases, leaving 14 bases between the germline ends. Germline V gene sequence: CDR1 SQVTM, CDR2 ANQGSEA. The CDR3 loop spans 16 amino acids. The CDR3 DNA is TGCAGCGTTGAAATCAGGGTCGCCCCCTCTGGAAACACCATATATTTT. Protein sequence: CSVEIRVAPSGNTIYF.

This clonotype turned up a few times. The CDR3: CASSQTSGRSPYNEQFF. DNA for the CDR3: TGTGCCAGCAGTCAGACTAGCGGGCGAAGCCCTTACAATGAGCAGTTCTTC. V usage is TRBV27 and J usage is TRBJ2-1; 10 nucleotides align to TRBD2. Losses at the gene ends were 5 bases for V and 4 bases for J; bases not matched to a gene: 11. Per germline, CDR1 MNHEY and CDR2 SMNVEV (reference sequence). The CDR3 spans 17 residues.

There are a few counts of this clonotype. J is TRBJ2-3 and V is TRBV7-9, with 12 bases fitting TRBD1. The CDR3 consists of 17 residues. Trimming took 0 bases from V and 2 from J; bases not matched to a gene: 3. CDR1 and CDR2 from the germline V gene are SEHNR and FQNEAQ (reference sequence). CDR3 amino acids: CASSLARDRGPTDTQYF. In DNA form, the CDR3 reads TGTGCCAGCAGCTTAGCGCGGGACAGGGGGCCCACAGATACGCAGTATTTT.

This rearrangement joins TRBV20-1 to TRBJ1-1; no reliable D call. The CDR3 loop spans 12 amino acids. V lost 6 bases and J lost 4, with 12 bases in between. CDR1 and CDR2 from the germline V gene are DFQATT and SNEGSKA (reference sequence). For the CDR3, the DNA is TGCAGTGCCGGCCCGCCTGGCACTGAAGCTTTCTTT. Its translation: CSAGPPGTEAFF.

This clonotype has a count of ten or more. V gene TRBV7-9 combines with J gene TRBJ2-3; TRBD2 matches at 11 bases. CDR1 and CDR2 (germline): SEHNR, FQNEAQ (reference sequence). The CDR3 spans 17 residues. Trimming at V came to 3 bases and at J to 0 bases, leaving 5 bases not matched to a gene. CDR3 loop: CASSFTRLAGSTDTQYF. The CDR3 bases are TGTGCCAGCAGCTTCACCCGACTAGCGGGAAGCACAGATACGCAGTATTTT.

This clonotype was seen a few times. The CDR3 DNA reads as TGTGCCAGCAGCCAAGTGGGCCCCGCGAACACCGGGGAGCTGTTTTTT. This gives the protein CASSQVGPANTGELFF. The chain has TRBV4-2 and TRBJ2-2; D gene unclear. Trimming pared 1 base from V and 0 bases from J, leaving 9 bases between. Per the germline V gene, CDR1 is LGHNA and CDR2 is YNFKEQ. This CDR3 has 16 amino acids.

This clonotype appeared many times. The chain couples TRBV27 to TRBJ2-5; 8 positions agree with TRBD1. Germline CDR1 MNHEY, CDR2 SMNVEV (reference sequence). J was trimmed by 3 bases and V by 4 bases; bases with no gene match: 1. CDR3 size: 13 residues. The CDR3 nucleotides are TGTGCCAGCAGTTGGACAGGGAAAGAGACCCAGTACTTC. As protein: CASSWTGKETQYF.